Presented here are 21 T cell receptor beta chains from one specimen sequenced in a study of blood T cell repertoires in COVID-19. Repertoires were generated with immunoSEQ multiplex PCR, while TCRdb's copy carries only in-frame clones and drops some. The repertoire consists of 220,000 or so clones, with around 85% occurring once and the leading ten covering 1.3%. Material: PBMCs or T cells enriched from blood (not recorded which). The receptors originated from a woman aged 40-49 years with acute COVID-19.

V usage is TRBV12-3 or TRBV12-4 and J usage is TRBJ1-5; D is undetermined. The CDR3 is 12 amino acids. V lost 3 bases, J lost 5 bases, and 5 bases lay in between. For the CDR3, the DNA is TGTGCCAGCAGTTTGGAGTATCAGCCCCAGCATTTT. Its translation is CASSLEYQPQHF.

This chain's CDR3 is CASSRRGVATEAFF. Written as DNA, the CDR3 is TGTGCCAGCAGTCGACGGGGGGTTGCGACTGAAGCTTTCTTT. The J gene is TRBJ1-1, the V gene TRBV28, with D perhaps TRBD1 (5 bases). Germline CDR1 and CDR2: MDHEN and SYDVKM. The CDR3 has 14 amino acids. V lost 5 bases and J 5 bases, leaving 15 bases between the germline ends.

This sequence joins TRBV30 and TRBJ1-3; TRBD1 agrees at 8 bases. With V trimmed by 0 bases and J by 3 bases, 1 base remained unmatched. CDR3 length: 14 residues. Germline-derived CDR1 and CDR2 are GTSNPN and SVGIG (reference sequence). For the CDR3, the DNA is TGTGCCTGGAGTGTGGGACAGGATGGAAACACCATATATTTT. Its protein product is CAWSVGQDGNTIYF.

J is TRBJ2-5 and V is TRBV10-3; 9 positions agree with TRBD2. The CDR3 covers 15 residues. Trimming removed 8 bases from V and 2 bases from J; junction bases left unmatched: 9. Germline V lookup: CDR1 ENHRY, CDR2 SYGVKD. Here the CDR3 DNA reads TGTGCCATCGCTGACCCGGCGGGGGGGCAAGAGACCCAGTACTTC. Its translation: CAIADPAGGQETQYF.

This clone was picked up a small number of times. The V call is TRBV4-1, the J call TRBJ2-5, with D possibly being TRBD2 (6 bases). Trimming stripped 0 bases from V and 4 bases from J, with 15 bases between. CDR1 is MGHRA and CDR2 is YSYEKL in the germline V gene. CDR3 length equals 16 residues. CDR3 DNA: TGCGCCAGCAGCCAAGATGGCCGGGGGTACGCAGAGACCCAGTACTTC. It yields the protein CASSQDGRGYAETQYF.

The chain is built from TRBV25-1 and TRBJ1-4; maybe TRBD1 (6 bases). The CDR3 runs 13 residues. V was shortened by 9 bases and J by 3 bases, with 11 bases between the two germline ends. The V gene's germline CDR1 is MGHDK and CDR2 SYGVNS. Here the CDR3 reads CASNRAPNEKLFF. CDR3 in DNA: TGTGCCAGTAACAGGGCCCCTAATGAAAAACTGTTTTTT.

The chain links TRBV11-1 to TRBJ2-7; 9 bases agree with TRBD2. V was pared by 7 bases and J by 0 bases, with 10 bases of the junction left unmatched. This CDR3 has 16 residues. Germline-derived CDR1 and CDR2 are SGHAT and FQDESV (reference sequence). The CDR3 loop reads CASTLEREVLSYEQYF. For the CDR3, the DNA is TGTGCCAGCACCCTGGAGCGGGAGGTCCTCTCCTACGAGCAGTACTTC.

This clone was detected a few times. The chain carries TRBV19 and TRBJ1-2; unclear D gene. The CDR3 runs to 14 residues. The germline gives CDR1 LNHDA, CDR2 SQIVND (reference sequence). V was trimmed by 4 bases and J by 2 bases, leaving 11 bases between them. Written as DNA, the CDR3 is TGTGCCAGTAGTAGGGCCATCTCCAACTATGGCTACACCTTC. Its translation is CASSRAISNYGYTF.

A few counts support this clone. The chain combines TRBV3-1 (or the pseudogene TRBV3-2) with TRBJ1-2, with D unresolved. Germline assignment: CDR1 LGHDT and CDR2 YNNKEL (reference sequence). V was clipped by 4 bases and J by 2 bases, with 11 bases between them. CDR3 length: 14 residues. DNA for the CDR3: TGTGCCAGCAGCCCATTTGGGCAAAACTATGGCTACACCTTC. It specifies CASSPFGQNYGYTF.

The chain couples TRBV30 to TRBJ2-3; 7 bases are shared with TRBD2. Germline-derived CDR1 and CDR2 are GTSNPN and SVGIG (reference sequence). The CDR3 is 15 amino acids. V shed 4 bases and J 1 base; nucleotides not matched to a gene: 8. DNA of the CDR3: TGTGCCTGGACCCCACCTAGCGGAGGCACAGATACGCAGTATTTT. Protein sequence: CAWTPPSGGTDTQYF. The full variable domain, in which reference TRBV30 and TRBJ2-3 provide the parts outside the CDR3, is SQTIHQWPATLVQPVGSPLSLECTVEGTSNPNLYWYRQAAGRGLQLLFYSVGIGQISSEVPQNLSASRPQDRQFILSSKKLLLSDSGFYLCAWTPPSGGTDTQYFGPGTRLTVL.

The chain couples TRBV28 to TRBJ1-1; maybe TRBD1 (6 bases). V shed 6 bases and J shed 1 base, with 12 bases lying between them. Germline-derived CDR1 and CDR2 are MDHEN and SYDVKM. The CDR3 is 14 residues long. The CDR3 here is CASSLPQGNTEAFF. CDR3 DNA: TGTGCCAGCAGCCTCCCACAGGGGAACACTGAAGCTTTCTTT.

The chain joins TRBV5-1 to TRBJ2-1, with D tentatively TRBD1 (7 bases). V was clipped by 5 bases and J by 5 bases, with 17 bases between them. CDR3 size: 15 residues. Germline assignment: CDR1 SGHRS and CDR2 YFSETQ. CDR3 in amino acids: CASSYYPGGNNEQFF. CDR3 nucleotide sequence: TGCGCCAGCAGTTATTATCCAGGGGGGAACAATGAGCAGTTCTTC.

This clone has just a few counts. This chain connects TRBV7-9 to TRBJ2-1, with D uncertain. The CDR3 is 14 amino acids. CDR1 is SEHNR, CDR2 FQNEAQ, per germline (reference sequence). V was cut by 1 base and J by 2 bases, with 6 bases left in between. CDR3 region: CASSLGQTYNEQFF. In DNA form, the CDR3 reads TGTGCCAGCAGCTTAGGGCAGACCTACAATGAGCAGTTCTTC.

The genes are TRBV5-4 and TRBJ1-3, with D perhaps TRBD1 (5 bases). Germline CDR1 is SGHNT and CDR2 is YYREEE (reference sequence). This CDR3 comprises 15 residues. The germline V and J ends were trimmed by 5 bases and 2 bases, with 14 bases remaining between them. DNA for the CDR3: TGTGCCAGCAGTTACCTTTCAGGGACTGGAAACACCATATATTTT. It codes for CASSYLSGTGNTIYF.

V and J are TRBV6-2 or TRBV6-3 and TRBJ1-1, with 7 positions matching TRBD1. Germline V lookup: CDR1 MNHEY, CDR2 SVGEGT. CDR3 length: 15 amino acids. V shed 5 bases, J shed 4 bases, and the junction held 10 bases outside the gene matches. The DNA for the CDR3 is TGTGCCAGCAGTGTCCGCATTCCAGGGGGCACTGAAGCTTTCTTT. This gives the protein CASSVRIPGGTEAFF.

V is TRBV9 and J is TRBJ2-1, with TRBD2 matching 9 bases. The CDR3 sequence is 15 residues long. The J segment lost 4 bases and the V segment lost 4 bases, leaving 6 bases of the junction unmatched. CDR1 and CDR2 (germline): SGDLS, YYNGEE. The CDR3 loop is CASSPDSGGYNEQFF. In DNA, the CDR3 is TGTGCCAGCAGCCCGGATAGCGGGGGATACAATGAGCAGTTCTTC.

The chain carries TRBV6-5 and TRBJ2-1; possible D gene TRBD2, 6 bases. CDR3 length: 15 residues. V dropped 6 bases and J dropped 7 bases, with 19 bases sitting between them. Germline V lookup: CDR1 MNHEY, CDR2 SVGAGI. The CDR3 DNA reads as TGTGCCAGCAGATGGACTAACCGACCGGGGAATGAGCAGTTCTTC. Protein product: CASRWTNRPGNEQFF.

The gene calls are TRBV5-6 and TRBJ2-7, with TRBD2 matching over 12 bases. The CDR3 is made up of 15 amino acids. The J segment lost 3 bases and the V segment lost 2 bases, leaving 3 bases of the junction unmatched. Germline CDR1 is SGHDT and CDR2 is YYEEEE. The CDR3 is CASSLGTSGFYEQYF. The DNA for the CDR3 is TGTGCCAGCAGCTTAGGGACTAGCGGGTTCTACGAGCAGTACTTC.

In this sample, this clone turned up a few times. The chain has TRBV4-2 and TRBJ2-2; TRBD1 is a possible D gene (6 bases). This CDR3 region has 17 residues. V was trimmed by 0 bases and J by 4 bases, leaving 15 bases between them. In germline, CDR1 is LGHNA, CDR2 YNFKEQ. For the CDR3, the DNA is TGTGCCAGCAGCCAAGAGGGGCCAGGGGCCCTCACCGGGGAGCTGTTTTTT. The encoded protein is CASSQEGPGALTGELFF.

The V and J genes are TRBV12-3 or TRBV12-4 and TRBJ2-1; 7 nucleotides line up with TRBD2. The J segment lost 12 bases and the V segment lost 5 bases, leaving 7 bases of the junction unmatched. The length of the CDR3 is 12 residues. The CDR3 region has the DNA TGTGCCAGCAGTCGCCCTGGACTAGTGCAGTTCTTC. It encodes CASSRPGLVQFF.

The chain carries TRBV7-9 and TRBJ1-5, with 8 positions matching TRBD1. The CDR3 totals 15 residues. The germline gives CDR1 SEHNR, CDR2 FQNEAQ (reference sequence). After removal of 1 base from V and 3 bases from J, the junction contained 2 bases not matched to a gene. The CDR3 coding sequence is TGTGCCAGCAGCTTAGGACAGGGGACCAATCAGCCCCAGCATTTT. This codes for CASSLGQGTNQPQHF.